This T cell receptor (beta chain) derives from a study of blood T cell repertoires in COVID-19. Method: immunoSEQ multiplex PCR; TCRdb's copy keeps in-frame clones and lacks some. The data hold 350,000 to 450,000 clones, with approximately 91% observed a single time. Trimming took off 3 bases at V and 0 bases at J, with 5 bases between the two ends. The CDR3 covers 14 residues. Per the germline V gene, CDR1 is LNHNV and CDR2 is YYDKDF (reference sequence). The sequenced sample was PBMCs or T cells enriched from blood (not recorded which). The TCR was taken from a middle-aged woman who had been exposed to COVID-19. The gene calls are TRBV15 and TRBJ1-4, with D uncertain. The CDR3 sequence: CATSRASTNEKLFF. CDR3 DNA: TGTGCCACCAGCAGGGCATCAACTAATGAAAAACTGTTTTTT.